The 20 T cell receptor beta chains in this list originate from one sample, sequenced in a study of CXCR3-negative and CXCR3-positive naive CD8 T cells. UMI-tagged TRB cDNA libraries were built via 5' RACE. TCRdb reprocessed the 5' RACE reads; each CDR3 protein has one entry and no DNA is given. Its table records some 41,000 distinct CDR3 sequences. Sequenced input: memory CD8+ T cells from blood. The receptors were sampled from a human donor in good health. Some clones in this sample may be carry-over from other donors' samples.

The chain is built from TRBV15 and TRBJ1-2; no DNA is available, so the TRBD1 call from TCRdb remains unchecked. CDR3 length: 16 residues. Germline V gives CDR1 LNHNV, CDR2 YYDKDF (reference sequence). The chain's CDR3 is CATSRTPTGKLGGYTF.

The chain couples TRBV5-1 to TRBJ1-1; without DNA, the TCRdb call of TRBD1 cannot be checked. Germline CDR1 and CDR2: SGHRS and YFSETQ. The CDR3 length is 16 residues. CDR3 in amino acids: CASSADPGQGYNEAFF.

V gene TRBV6-4 combines with J gene TRBJ2-1. CDR1 MRHNA and CDR2 SNTAGT come from the germline V gene. This CDR3 has 11 amino acids. The chain's CDR3 is CASSDSREQFF.

This sequence joins TRBV4-3 and TRBJ2-1. The CDR3 length is 16 residues. Germline-derived CDR1 and CDR2 are LGHNA and YSLEER. CDR3 residues: CASSQELALPYNEQFF.

This clonotype is medium-sized by frequency. The rearrangement links TRBV25-1 to TRBJ2-5; the TRBD1 assignment by TCRdb is unverifiable without DNA. Germline CDR1 MGHDK, CDR2 SYGVNS. CDR3 length: 19 amino acids. This CDR3 reads CASSNPEGDRGRVVETQYF.

V is TRBV29-1 and J is TRBJ2-2; the D call of TRBD1 rests on TCRdb alone, since no DNA is present to check it. There are 15 residues in the CDR3. Germline CDR1 SQVTM, CDR2 ANQGSEA. The CDR3: CSVIPGTLNTGELFF.

V gene TRBV4-1 combines with J gene TRBJ2-2. This CDR3 comprises 13 residues. Germline values: CDR1 MGHRA, CDR2 YSYEKL. This CDR3 reads CASSQVGPGELFF.

The chain employs TRBV29-1 and TRBJ2-1; TCRdb's D gene call, TRBD2, goes unchecked for lack of DNA. Germline CDR1 and CDR2: SQVTM and ANQGSEA. The CDR3 runs 13 residues. The CDR3: CSVGGLAGWEQFF.

This sequence joins TRBV5-5 and TRBJ2-7; the TCRdb D gene call, TRBD2, has no DNA to confirm it. Germline V gene data show CDR1 as SGHKS and CDR2 as YYEKEE (reference sequence). This CDR3 is built from 15 residues. The CDR3 here is CASSLTKRAWNEQYF.

The chain couples TRBV20-1 to TRBJ2-1; TCRdb picks TRBD2, but there is no DNA to check that call. Germline values: CDR1 DFQATT, CDR2 SNEGSKA (reference sequence). The CDR3 is 15 amino acids. The CDR3 loop reads CSASLLAGGYNEQFF.

The chain employs TRBV20-1 and TRBJ2-1; the D call from TCRdb, TRBD1, cannot be confirmed without DNA. The CDR3 spans 16 residues. Germline CDR1 is DFQATT and CDR2 is SNEGSKA (reference sequence). The chain's CDR3 is CSARDLGGPTYNEQFF.

The chain has TRBV4-2 and TRBJ1-2. The CDR3 covers 12 residues. Germline V gene sequence: CDR1 LGHNA, CDR2 YNFKEQ. CDR3 protein: CASSQGDDGYTF.

The V and J genes are TRBV4-1 and TRBJ2-1; the TCRdb call, TRBD2, lacks DNA for checking. Germline assignment: CDR1 MGHRA and CDR2 YSYEKL. The length of the CDR3 is 18 residues. CDR3 loop: CASSDRTSGSISYNEQFF.

The V and J genes are TRBV4-3 and TRBJ2-7. Germline V lookup: CDR1 LGHNA, CDR2 YSLEER. The CDR3 totals 15 residues. The CDR3 sequence is CASSQDFPETYEQYF.

The chain couples TRBV7-9 to TRBJ2-2; TCRdb's D call, TRBD1, is unchecked because there is no DNA. The CDR3 has 15 residues. Germline V gene lookup returns CDR1 SEHNR and CDR2 FQNEAQ (reference sequence). CDR3 amino acids: CASRTGTGSPGELFF.

The gene calls are TRBV4-2 and TRBJ2-3. CDR1 and CDR2 (germline): LGHNA, YNFKEQ. The CDR3 consists of 16 residues. The CDR3 sequence: CASSQDGSSSTDTQYF.

The V and J genes are TRBV20-1 and TRBJ2-3. The CDR3 extends over 13 amino acids. Germline lookup yields CDR1 DFQATT and CDR2 SNEGSKA (reference sequence). The CDR3 is CSARPDYTDTQYF.

The chain employs TRBV9 and TRBJ2-7. This CDR3 contains 14 residues. Germline V gene sequence: CDR1 SGDLS, CDR2 YYNGEE. The CDR3 region is CASTATRSSYEQYF.

The V gene is TRBV4-3, the J gene TRBJ2-7; TCRdb picks TRBD1, but there is no DNA to check that call. CDR3 size: 15 residues. CDR1 is LGHNA, CDR2 YSLEER, per germline. The CDR3 spells CASSQTTGASYEQYF.

V usage is TRBV7-2 and J usage is TRBJ1-1; TCRdb calls TRBD1, which cannot be checked without DNA. This CDR3 spans 15 amino acids. Germline values: CDR1 SGHTA, CDR2 FQGNSA. The CDR3 here is CASSLSPFGNTEAFF.